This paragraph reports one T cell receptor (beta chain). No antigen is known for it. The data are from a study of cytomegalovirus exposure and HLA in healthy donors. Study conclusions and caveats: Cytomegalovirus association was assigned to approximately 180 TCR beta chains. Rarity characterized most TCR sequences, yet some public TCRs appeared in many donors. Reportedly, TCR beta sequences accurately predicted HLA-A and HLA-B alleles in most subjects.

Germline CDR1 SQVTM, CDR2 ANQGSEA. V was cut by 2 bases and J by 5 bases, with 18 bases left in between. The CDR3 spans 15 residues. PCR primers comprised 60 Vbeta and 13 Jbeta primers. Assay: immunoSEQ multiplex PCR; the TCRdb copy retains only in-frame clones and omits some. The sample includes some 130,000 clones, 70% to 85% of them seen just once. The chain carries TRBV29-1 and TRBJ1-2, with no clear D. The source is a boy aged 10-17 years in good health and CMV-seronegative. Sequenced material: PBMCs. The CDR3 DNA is TGCAGCGTTGAACACCTTTCCCCGAGGGCTTATGGCTACACCTTC. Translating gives CSVEHLSPRAYGYTF. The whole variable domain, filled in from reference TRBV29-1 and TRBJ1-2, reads SAVISQKPSRDICQRGTSLTIQCQVDSQVTMMFWYRQQPGQSLTLIATANQGSEATYESGFVIDKFPISRPNLTFSTLTVSNMSPEDSSIYLCSVEHLSPRAYGYTFGSGTRLTVV.